Each of the 22 T cell receptor beta chains below was sequenced from the same sample in a study of blood T cell repertoires in COVID-19. Sequencing was performed with immunoSEQ multiplex PCR; in TCRdb, only in-frame clones are kept and a portion is missing. The sample has about 73,000 clones, around 88% seen once; the top ten hold roughly 5%. Sequencing input: peripheral blood. The receptors were sampled from a middle-aged man with active COVID-19.

Written as DNA, the CDR3 is TGTGCCAGCAGCCAAGATCCGCGCAACACAGATACGCAGTATTTT. This translates into CASSQDPRNTDTQYF. The chain is built from TRBV3-1 (or the pseudogene TRBV3-2) and TRBJ2-3, with D uncertain. The CDR3 contains 15 residues. V was pared by 0 bases and J by 2 bases, with 9 bases between. CDR1 and CDR2 from the germline V gene are LGHDT and YNNKEL (reference sequence).

The chain has TRBV11-1 and TRBJ2-7; a possible D gene is TRBD2 (7 bases). The CDR3 sequence is 15 residues long. Germline loops: CDR1 SGHAT, CDR2 FQDESV (reference sequence). Trimming removed 5 bases at V and 4 bases at J, with 18 bases between. The CDR3 DNA reads TGTGCCAGCAGCCCCCGGGGGGCTACGCTGTACGAGCAGTACTTC. Amino acids: CASSPRGATLYEQYF.

CDR3 nucleotide sequence: TGTGCCAGTATCACAGACACGAACACCGGGGAGCTGTTTTTT. Translated: CASITDTNTGELFF. This chain connects TRBV19 to TRBJ2-2; D unclear. V was shortened by 7 bases and J by 0 bases, with 9 bases between the two germline ends. CDR3 length: 14 amino acids. Germline CDR1 and CDR2: LNHDA and SQIVND (reference sequence). Full variable domain (outside the CDR3, taken from reference TRBV19 and TRBJ2-2): DGGITQSPKYLFRKEGQNVTLSCEQNLNHDAMYWYRQDPGQGLRLIYYSQIVNDFQKGDIAEGYSVSREKKESFPLTVTSAQKNPTAFYLCASITDTNTGELFFGEGSRLTVL.

The CDR3: CASSRVLGRDQPQHF. CDR3 sequence (DNA): TGTGCCAGCTCACGGGTTTTGGGCAGAGATCAGCCCCAGCATTTT. The V call is TRBV18, the J call TRBJ1-5; D is unresolved. Germline CDR1 KGHSH, CDR2 LQKENI. The CDR3 consists of 15 residues. V was shortened by 4 bases and J by 5 bases, with 15 bases between the two germline ends.

The chain joins TRBV6-4 to TRBJ2-6; D may be TRBD1 (6 bases). V lost 4 bases, J lost 1 base, and 14 bases lay in between. The CDR3 loop spans 17 amino acids. CDR1 and CDR2 from the germline V gene are MRHNA and SNTAGT. The CDR3 region has the DNA TGTGCCAGCAGTGGGGGACACGGGGCGTCTGGGGCCAACGTCCTGACTTTC. It specifies CASSGGHGASGANVLTF.

This chain connects TRBV6-5 to TRBJ2-1; 7 bases match TRBD1. The V gene's germline CDR1 is MNHEY and CDR2 SVGAGI. The CDR3 sequence is 14 residues long. V was pared by 7 bases and J by 5 bases, with 8 bases of the junction left unmatched. The CDR3 sequence is CASKPGQSHNEQFF. The DNA for the CDR3 is TGTGCCAGCAAACCGGGACAGTCCCACAATGAGCAGTTCTTC.

The chain carries TRBV15 and TRBJ2-1, with TRBD2 matching over 7 bases. The CDR3 covers 17 residues. V lost 0 bases to trimming and J lost 3 bases; unmatched junction nucleotides: 8. Per the germline V gene, CDR1 is LNHNV and CDR2 is YYDKDF (reference sequence). The DNA for the CDR3 is TGTGCCACCAGCAGAGATATAGGGCTAGCGGACTACAATGAGCAGTTCTTC. Protein sequence: CATSRDIGLADYNEQFF. The full variable domain, in which reference TRBV15 and TRBJ2-1 provide the parts outside the CDR3, is DAMVIQNPRYQVTQFGKPVTLSCSQTLNHNVMYWYQQKSSQAPKLLFHYYDKDFNNEADTPDNFQSRRPNTSFCFLDIRSPGLGDTAMYLCATSRDIGLADYNEQFFGPGTRLTVL.

This clone has just a few counts. The chain uses TRBV6-6 and TRBJ2-7, with a tentative D call TRBD2 (7 bases). V was pared by 0 bases and J by 2 bases, with 14 bases between. The germline CDR1 and CDR2 sequences are MNHNY and SVGAGI (reference sequence). This CDR3 region has 16 residues. CDR3 loop: CASSYSRRGAPYEQYF. CDR3 nucleotides: TGTGCCAGCAGTTACTCGAGACGGGGGGCCCCCTACGAGCAGTACTTC.

The rearrangement joins TRBV5-1 to TRBJ2-7; TRBD1 aligns across 9 bases. The CDR3 has 14 residues. Germline V gene data show CDR1 as SGHRS and CDR2 as YFSETQ. V shed 5 bases, J shed 2 bases, and the junction held 5 bases outside the gene matches. In DNA form, the CDR3 reads TGCGCCAGCAGAGCCGGGACAGGGCCCTACGAGCAGTACTTC. Translation gives CASRAGTGPYEQYF.

This chain uses TRBV5-5 with TRBJ2-1, with D unclear. CDR1 is SGHKS, CDR2 YYEKEE, per germline (reference sequence). V was shortened by 1 base and J by 7 bases, with 9 bases between the two germline ends. The CDR3 is 13 amino acids. The CDR3 nucleotides are TGTGCCAGCAGCTTGTGGTTAGATAATGAGCAGTTCTTC. Encoded protein: CASSLWLDNEQFF.

This rearrangement joins TRBV6-6 to TRBJ1-2; 10 bases line up with TRBD1. Losses at the gene ends were 5 bases for V and 5 bases for J; bases not matched to a gene: 20. From germline, CDR1 is MNHNY and CDR2 SVGAGI (reference sequence). CDR3 length equals 19 residues. The CDR3 loop is CASSQFAGTGDFQGYGYTF. The CDR3, as DNA: TGTGCCAGCAGTCAGTTCGCCGGGACAGGGGACTTTCAGGGGTATGGCTACACCTTC.

V gene TRBV5-1 combines with J gene TRBJ2-5; 7 bases agree with TRBD1. The CDR3 contains 16 residues. Per the germline V gene, CDR1 is SGHRS and CDR2 is YFSETQ. The trim removed 0 bases at V and 2 bases at J, leaving 7 bases unmatched. CDR3 loop: CASSLGIKGAQETQYF. In nucleotides, the CDR3 is TGCGCCAGCAGCTTGGGAATTAAGGGGGCTCAAGAGACCCAGTACTTC.

The V and J genes are TRBV27 and TRBJ1-1, with D possibly matching TRBD1 (5 bases). The V end lost 6 bases, the J end lost 5 bases, and 16 bases lay between the germline ends. CDR3 length: 14 residues. The germline gives CDR1 MNHEY, CDR2 SMNVEV (reference sequence). This chain's CDR3 is CASRDNRKPTEAFF. CDR3 coding DNA: TGTGCCAGCAGGGATAACAGGAAACCTACTGAAGCTTTCTTT.

This clone was seen a single time. The rearrangement joins TRBV4-2 to TRBJ2-2; 9 bases line up with TRBD2. Per germline, CDR1 LGHNA and CDR2 YNFKEQ. V shed 2 bases, J shed 6 bases, and the junction held 4 bases outside the gene matches. The CDR3 totals 15 residues. CDR3 residues: CASSQFGLAPGELFF. CDR3 bases: TGTGCCAGCAGCCAATTTGGACTAGCGCCCGGGGAGCTGTTTTTT.

This clone is a singleton in its sample. V usage is TRBV6-5 and J usage is TRBJ2-3; D is ambiguous. The CDR3 has 13 residues. V lost 8 bases to trimming and J lost 4 bases, with 13 bases between them. Per the germline V gene, CDR1 is MNHEY and CDR2 is SVGAGI. The CDR3 is CASAVNRADTQYF. Written as DNA, the CDR3 is TGTGCCAGCGCGGTTAACCGCGCAGATACGCAGTATTTT.

The V gene is TRBV6-5, the J gene TRBJ1-2; maybe TRBD1 (6 bases). V lost 4 bases and J 6 bases, leaving 12 bases between the germline ends. The CDR3 sequence is 13 residues long. Germline V gives CDR1 MNHEY, CDR2 SVGAGI. CDR3 bases: TGTGCCAGCAGTTTGGCAGGGGCGAATGGCTACACCTTC. Translating it yields CASSLAGANGYTF.

The genes are TRBV4-2 and TRBJ2-3; 12 nucleotides align to TRBD2. The CDR3 contains 15 residues. With 0 bases clipped from V and 10 bases from J, the junction kept 5 bases outside the gene matches. Germline CDR1 LGHNA, CDR2 YNFKEQ. In nucleotides, the CDR3 is TGTGCCAGCAGCCAAGATGGACTAGCGGGGAGGGCGCAGTATTTT. Translated: CASSQDGLAGRAQYF.

This chain connects TRBV18 to TRBJ2-5; perhaps TRBD1 as D (5 bases). V gave up 4 bases and J gave up 5 bases, with 11 bases separating them. In germline, CDR1 is KGHSH, CDR2 LQKENI. The CDR3 has 13 amino acids. The chain's CDR3 is CASSLGQGETQYF. In DNA form, the CDR3 reads TGTGCCAGCTCACTCGGACAAGGGGAGACCCAGTACTTC. The whole variable domain, filled in from reference TRBV18 and TRBJ2-5, reads NAGVMQNPRHLVRRRGQEARLRCSPMKGHSHVYWYRQLPEEGLKFMVYLQKENIIDESGMPKERFSAEFPKEGPSILRIQQVVRGDSAAYFCASSLGQGETQYFGPGTRLLVL.

This rearrangement joins TRBV6-5 to TRBJ1-2; D remains unclear. V lost 3 bases, J lost 8 bases, and 16 bases lay in between. Germline assignment: CDR1 MNHEY and CDR2 SVGAGI. CDR3 size: 14 residues. The CDR3 bases are TGTGCCAGCAGTTATGGAGGGCTAGGATACGGCTACACCTTC. Its translation: CASSYGGLGYGYTF.

The chain uses TRBV28 and TRBJ2-5, with 8 nucleotides matching TRBD1. Germline V CDR1 and CDR2: MDHEN, SYDVKM. This CDR3 spans 14 amino acids. Unmatched junction bases numbered 9, after V lost 7 bases and J lost 5 bases. The CDR3: CASTKLQGVETQYF. CDR3 nucleotide sequence: TGTGCCAGCACCAAACTACAGGGGGTGGAGACCCAGTACTTC. Full variable domain (rest looked up from reference TRBV28 and TRBJ2-5): DVKVTQSSRYLVKRTGEKVFLECVQDMDHENMFWYRQDPGLGLRLIYFSYDVKMKEKGDIPEGYSVSREKKERFSLILESASTNQTSMYLCASTKLQGVETQYFGPGTRLLVL.

This clone has just a few counts. The rearrangement joins TRBV20-1 to TRBJ1-5, with D perhaps matching TRBD1 (5 bases). The V and J ends lost 3 bases and 5 bases respectively, with 11 bases between them. The CDR3 is made up of 13 amino acids. The germline CDR1 and CDR2 sequences are DFQATT and SNEGSKA (reference sequence). The CDR3 reads CSASSGVDQPQHF. CDR3 DNA: TGCAGTGCTAGTTCGGGGGTCGATCAGCCCCAGCATTTT.

The CDR3 DNA reads TGTGCCAGCAGCCAAATCAGGGATGGCTACACCTTC. Protein product: CASSQIRDGYTF. The rearrangement uses TRBV14 and TRBJ1-2, with a possible D match to TRBD1 (5 bases). This CDR3 spans 12 amino acids. Trimming stripped 2 bases from V and 6 bases from J, with 7 bases between. The V gene's germline CDR1 is SGHDN and CDR2 FVKESK.